These 7 T cell receptor beta chains were all obtained from the same sample, sequenced in a study of CD8 T cell repertoires and HIV-1 epitope variants. Clones were sequenced by immunoSEQ multiplex PCR, and TCRdb holds only the in-frame ones, with some missing. Here the sample spans under 100,000 clones, roughly 77% being singletons. The sequenced sample consisted of uncultured baseline CD8+ T cells from peripheral blood mononuclear cells (PBMCs). Every receptor here comes from a male donor with HIV.

This chain uses TRBV7-9 with TRBJ2-1, with a weak D call TRBD1 (5 bases). The CDR3 runs 15 residues. Germline V gene lookup returns CDR1 SEHNR and CDR2 FQNEAQ (reference sequence). The V gene lost 3 bases and the J gene lost 2 bases, with 11 bases spanning the gap. The CDR3 bases are TGTGCCAGCAGCTTTGGGGCTCCGCCCTACAATGAGCAGTTCTTC. Translating it yields CASSFGAPPYNEQFF. The whole variable domain, filled in from reference TRBV7-9 and TRBJ2-1, reads DTGVSQNPRHKITKRGQNVTFRCDPISEHNRLYWYRQTLGQGPEFLTYFQNEAQLEKSRLLSDRFSAERPKGSFSTLEIQRTEQGDSAMYLCASSFGAPPYNEQFFGPGTRLTVL.

V is TRBV5-1 and J is TRBJ1-4, with no clear D. The germline V gene has CDR1 SGHRS and CDR2 YFSETQ. This CDR3 has 14 amino acids. The ends were cut back, 4 bases at V and 3 bases at J, with 10 bases in the middle. The CDR3 nucleotides read TGCGCCAGCAGCCCTAGTCCGTCTAATGAAAAACTGTTTTTT. Its protein is CASSPSPSNEKLFF.

The V call is TRBV30, the J call TRBJ2-2; no reliable D call. V was shortened by 2 bases and J by 8 bases, with 6 bases between the two germline ends. Germline CDR1 and CDR2: GTSNPN and SVGIG (reference sequence). This CDR3 is 11 amino acids long. CDR3 sequence: CAWSLQGELFF. The CDR3 DNA sequence: TGTGCCTGGAGTCTGCAAGGGGAGCTGTTTTTT.

This chain uses TRBV10-3 with TRBJ2-7; TRBD1 is a possible D gene (6 bases). V was clipped by 11 bases and J by 0 bases, with 11 bases between them. The CDR3 is made up of 12 amino acids. CDR1 and CDR2 from the germline V gene are ENHRY and SYGVKD. The CDR3 loop reads CAVGQSSYEQYF. CDR3 nucleotide sequence: TGTGCCGTCGGACAGTCCTCCTACGAGCAGTACTTC.

This chain connects TRBV7-9 to TRBJ1-2; tentatively, D is TRBD1 (5 bases). CDR3 length: 16 residues. Germline loops: CDR1 SEHNR, CDR2 FQNEAQ (reference sequence). V shed 3 bases and J shed 5 bases, with 19 bases lying between them. DNA of the CDR3: TGTGCCAGCAGCTTCGACACCGGGACGAACCTTTATGGCTACACCTTC. Its protein is CASSFDTGTNLYGYTF.

The V gene is TRBV7-9, the J gene TRBJ2-5, with D hard to call. The germline V gene encodes CDR1 SEHNR and CDR2 FQNEAQ (reference sequence). The CDR3 runs to 15 residues. The V gene lost 5 bases and the J gene lost 3 bases, with 16 bases spanning the gap. The CDR3 DNA reads as TGTGCCAGCAGCCTTAGACTCCCGACTGAAGAGACCCAGTACTTC. This codes for CASSLRLPTEETQYF.

V is TRBV5-4 and J is TRBJ2-1; no clear D. The germline CDR1 and CDR2 sequences are SGHNT and YYREEE (reference sequence). This CDR3 has 14 residues. Deletions cut 0 bases from V and 8 bases from J, with 12 bases between. The CDR3 is CASSLEAPGDEQFF. The CDR3, as DNA: TGTGCCAGCAGCTTGGAGGCTCCTGGGGATGAGCAGTTCTTC.